These 25 T cell receptor beta chains came from one sample sequenced in a study of blood T cell repertoires in COVID-19. Sequencing was performed with immunoSEQ multiplex PCR; in TCRdb, only in-frame clones are kept and a portion is missing. Of a few hundred thousand clones in the sample, 70% to 85% were seen once. Material: peripheral blood. The source is a woman aged 35 to 49 who had recovered from COVID-19.

This chain links TRBV6-5 with TRBJ2-7, with TRBD1 as a possible D gene (6 bases). The length of the CDR3 is 12 residues. V lost 4 bases and J 6 bases, leaving 10 bases between the germline ends. The germline CDR1 and CDR2 sequences are MNHEY and SVGAGI. CDR3 region: CASSSTGLEQYF. The CDR3 DNA reads as TGTGCCAGCAGTTCAACAGGGCTCGAGCAGTACTTC.

This sequence joins TRBV14 and TRBJ2-3; 7 bases line up with TRBD2. The germline V gene encodes CDR1 SGHDN and CDR2 FVKESK. V dropped 4 bases and J dropped 1; count of bases not matched to a gene: 5. The CDR3 extends over 15 amino acids. CDR3 amino acids: CASSRLAGGTDTQYF. The CDR3 region has the DNA TGTGCCAGCAGCCGGCTTGCGGGGGGCACAGATACGCAGTATTTT. Combining the CDR3 with reference TRBV14 and TRBJ2-3 gives the whole variable domain EAGVTQFPSHSVIEKGQTVTLRCDPISGHDNLYWYRRVMGKEIKFLLHFVKESKQDESGMPNNRFLAERTGGTYSTLKVQPAELEDSGVYFCASSRLAGGTDTQYFGPGTRLTVL.

The rearrangement links TRBV3-1 (or the pseudogene TRBV3-2) to TRBJ2-6; tentative D call: TRBD1 (6 bases). The CDR3 consists of 18 residues. Germline V gene sequence: CDR1 LGHDT, CDR2 YNNKEL (reference sequence). The V end was cut by 0 bases, the J end by 5 bases, with 17 bases between. The CDR3 nucleotides are TGTGCCAGCAGCCAAGAACCGGGACATCGGCACTGGGCCAACGTCCTGACTTTC. It encodes CASSQEPGHRHWANVLTF.

On this clone itself: A junction end diverges from the germline sequence, so it may reflect a read error. This chain links TRBV6-5 with TRBJ2-5, with D perhaps being TRBD1 or TRBD2 (5 bases each). Germline assignment: CDR1 MNHEY and CDR2 SVGAGI. The CDR3 sequence is 12 residues long. CDR3 protein: CGSGRDKETQYF. The CDR3 DNA follows: TGTGGCAGCGGCAGGGATAAAGAGACCCAGTACTTC.

CDR3 sequence (DNA): TGTGCCAGTAGTACTATTACGACAGGGTTGAACACTGAAGCTTTCTTT. Residues: CASSTITTGLNTEAFF. V gene TRBV19 combines with J gene TRBJ1-1, with TRBD1 matching over 7 bases. The CDR3 has 16 amino acids. Trimming at V came to 4 bases and at J to 0 bases, leaving 8 bases not matched to a gene. Germline V lookup: CDR1 LNHDA, CDR2 SQIVND (reference sequence).

The chain carries TRBV27 and TRBJ1-1; no definite D call. Trimming removed 5 bases at V and 0 bases at J, with 10 bases between. The length of the CDR3 is 14 residues. The germline CDR1 and CDR2 sequences are MNHEY and SMNVEV (reference sequence). The CDR3 nucleotides are TGTGCCAGCAGTCGCCTACAGTTGAACACTGAAGCTTTCTTT. Protein: CASSRLQLNTEAFF.

As to this clone: Distinct nucleotide sequences in the sample also encode this CDR3. The chain recombines TRBV3-1 (or the pseudogene TRBV3-2) with TRBJ2-3; D gene unclear. V lost 3 bases and J lost 0, with 16 bases in between. This CDR3 has 17 residues. From germline, CDR1 is LGHDT and CDR2 YNNKEL (reference sequence). The CDR3 loop reads CASSQGRESFSTDTQYF. The CDR3 nucleotides are TGTGCCAGCAGCCAGGGCCGAGAATCGTTTAGCACAGATACGCAGTATTTT.

V is TRBV19 and J is TRBJ2-4, with D perhaps matching TRBD2 (6 bases). Trimming left V 4 bases short and J 1 base short, with 14 bases between. Germline V gene lookup returns CDR1 LNHDA and CDR2 SQIVND (reference sequence). This CDR3 contains 16 residues. The DNA for the CDR3 is TGTGCCAGTAGTACGCGGGACGGGTGGGCCAAAAACATTCAGTACTTC. This codes for CASSTRDGWAKNIQYF.

The V gene is TRBV28, the J gene TRBJ1-4; D unresolved. Germline CDR1 reads MDHEN; CDR2 reads SYDVKM. The CDR3 extends over 11 amino acids. V dropped 7 bases and J dropped 4 bases, with 4 bases sitting between them. The CDR3 region is CASTNNEKLFF. The CDR3 nucleotides read TGTGCCAGCACCAATAATGAAAAACTGTTTTTT.

This sequence joins TRBV5-1 and TRBJ1-6, with 7 bases lining up with TRBD1. Germline trimming cut 2 bases from V and 4 bases from J; bases unmatched to any gene: 6. This CDR3 has 16 amino acids. Looked up from germline, CDR1 is SGHRS and CDR2 is YFSETQ. The CDR3 loop is CASSLSGTAYNSPLHF. The CDR3, as DNA: TGCGCCAGCAGCTTAAGTGGGACAGCTTATAATTCACCCCTCCACTTT.

This clone was counted only a few times. V is TRBV6-5 and J is TRBJ2-2, with D possibly TRBD2 on 7 matching bases. Germline V gives CDR1 MNHEY, CDR2 SVGAGI. The CDR3 length is 13 residues. V shed 8 bases and J shed 7 bases, with 14 bases lying between them. The CDR3 DNA reads as TGTGCCAGCTCGGGGGGCCGGCACGGGGAGCTGTTTTTT. Translating it yields CASSGGRHGELFF.

The gene calls are TRBV4-3 and TRBJ1-2; the D is unclear. V dropped 1 base and J dropped 7 bases, with 7 bases sitting between them. The CDR3 runs to 12 residues. Germline V gene data show CDR1 as LGHNA and CDR2 as YSLEER. CDR3 nucleotides: TGCGCCAGCAGCCAAGGGAGTGGTGGCTACACCTTC. Translated: CASSQGSGGYTF.

V and J are TRBV9 and TRBJ1-1; TRBD1 matches at 9 bases. With 0 bases clipped from V and 1 base from J, the junction kept 1 base outside the gene matches. Germline loops: CDR1 SGDLS, CDR2 YYNGEE. This CDR3 spans 15 amino acids. The CDR3, as DNA: TGTGCCAGCAGCGTAGTGGGACAGGGGAACACTGAAGCTTTCTTT. Encoded protein: CASSVVGQGNTEAFF. Looking up the rest from reference TRBV9 and TRBJ1-1 gives the full variable domain: DSGVTQTPKHLITATGQRVTLRCSPRSGDLSVYWYQQSLDQGLQFLIQYYNGEERAKGNILERFSAQQFPDLHSELNLSSLELGDSALYFCASSVVGQGNTEAFFGQGTRLTVV.

V is TRBV2 and J is TRBJ2-7; no definite D call. Germline V gene sequence: CDR1 SNHLY, CDR2 FYNNEI. This CDR3 contains 12 residues. Trimming left V 9 bases short and J 0 bases short, with 9 bases between. The CDR3 DNA is TGTGCCAGTCACCTGAGCTCCTACGAGCAGTACTTC. Translation: CASHLSSYEQYF.

This chain links TRBV6-2 or TRBV6-3 with TRBJ1-5, with D possibly TRBD1 on 6 matching bases. The V end lost 6 bases, the J end lost 4 bases, and 13 bases lay between the germline ends. There are 14 residues in the CDR3. Germline V gene lookup returns CDR1 MNHEY and CDR2 SVGEGT. The CDR3 nucleotides read TGTGCCAGCAGCTCCGGACAGATAAATCAGCCCCAGCATTTT. As protein: CASSSGQINQPQHF.

The chain uses TRBV28 and TRBJ2-7; 9 bases line up with TRBD2. CDR1 is MDHEN, CDR2 SYDVKM, per germline. Unmatched junction bases numbered 10, after V lost 3 bases and J lost 4 bases. There are 16 residues in the CDR3. The CDR3: CASSFSPRLADYEQYF. The CDR3 DNA sequence: TGTGCCAGCAGTTTTTCTCCCCGACTAGCGGATTACGAGCAGTACTTC.

The chain is built from TRBV7-9 and TRBJ2-2; D unresolved. Germline V gives CDR1 SEHNR, CDR2 FQNEAQ (reference sequence). The CDR3 extends over 13 amino acids. V lost 5 bases and J 6 bases, leaving 10 bases between the germline ends. In nucleotides, the CDR3 is TGTGCCAGCAGCGTAGGGTGGCCCGGGGAGCTGTTTTTT. As protein: CASSVGWPGELFF.

The chain is built from TRBV19 and TRBJ1-6, with D perhaps matching TRBD1 (5 bases). V lost 3 bases, J lost 8 bases, and 11 bases lay in between. Germline-derived CDR1 and CDR2 are LNHDA and SQIVND (reference sequence). The CDR3 has 14 residues. The CDR3, as DNA: TGTGCCAGTAGTATTATCCAAGGGGATTCACCCCTCCACTTT. This sequence encodes CASSIIQGDSPLHF.

The chain combines TRBV30 with TRBJ2-7; D is unresolved. There are 12 residues in the CDR3. CDR1 and CDR2 from the germline V gene are GTSNPN and SVGIG (reference sequence). V was shortened by 3 bases and J by 7 bases, with 13 bases between the two germline ends. CDR3 loop: CAWSALNREQYF. CDR3 coding DNA: TGTGCCTGGAGCGCTCTAAATCGGGAGCAGTACTTC.

V usage is TRBV6-2 or TRBV6-3 and J usage is TRBJ2-4; 9 nucleotides align to TRBD1. The germline gives CDR1 MNHEY, CDR2 SVGEGT. V was clipped by 5 bases and J by 8 bases; unmatched bases: 13. CDR3 size: 16 residues. The CDR3 protein is CASSRDQGTGTDIQYF. CDR3 DNA: TGTGCCAGCAGTCGGGACCAAGGGACAGGGACGGACATTCAGTACTTC.

The chain employs TRBV7-9 and TRBJ2-7, with D maybe TRBD2 (6 bases). The CDR3 has 13 amino acids. Germline V gives CDR1 SEHNR, CDR2 FQNEAQ (reference sequence). The ends were cut back, 6 bases at V and 4 bases at J, with 13 bases in the middle. CDR3 sequence (DNA): TGTGCCAGCAGAGGGGACTCCATATACGAGCAGTACTTC. The encoded protein is CASRGDSIYEQYF.

In regard to this clone: Distinct nucleotide sequences in the sample also encode this CDR3. The chain has TRBV5-1 and TRBJ2-3; 10 positions agree with TRBD2. The CDR3 consists of 16 residues. In germline, CDR1 is SGHRS, CDR2 YFSETQ. The trim removed 0 bases at V and 1 base at J, leaving 2 bases unmatched. The CDR3, as DNA: TGCGCCAGCAGCTTGGAGCTAGCGGGGGGCACAGATACGCAGTATTTT. It yields the protein CASSLELAGGTDTQYF.

J is TRBJ2-1 and V is TRBV18; 7 bases are shared with TRBD1. The V gene end was trimmed by 6 bases and the J gene end by 9 bases; junction bases not matched to a gene: 8. This CDR3 spans 13 amino acids. Germline loops: CDR1 KGHSH, CDR2 LQKENI. This CDR3 is CASSPGQVSEQFF. CDR3 sequence (DNA): TGTGCCAGCTCCCCCGGACAGGTTAGTGAGCAGTTCTTC.

The V gene is TRBV2, the J gene TRBJ1-5; 7 bases line up with TRBD1. V was clipped by 4 bases and J by 4 bases; unmatched bases: 4. The length of the CDR3 is 14 residues. Germline V gene data show CDR1 as SNHLY and CDR2 as FYNNEI. The CDR3 loop is CASSGLDRNQPQHF. The CDR3, as DNA: TGTGCCAGCAGTGGCCTGGACAGGAATCAGCCCCAGCATTTT.

V is TRBV6-2 or TRBV6-3 and J is TRBJ1-5, with no clear D. Germline CDR1 and CDR2: MNHEY and SVGEGT. This CDR3 spans 14 amino acids. V was trimmed by 4 bases and J by 5 bases, leaving 12 bases between them. The CDR3 loop reads CASSWGARDQPQHF. CDR3 nucleotide sequence: TGTGCCAGCAGTTGGGGAGCCCGGGATCAGCCCCAGCATTTT.